These 28 T cell receptor beta chains originate from one sample sequenced in a study of blood T cell repertoires in COVID-19. This table comes from immunoSEQ multiplex PCR, and its TCRdb copy is limited to in-frame clones, with some not included. Altogether about 200,000 clones are present, just over 85% being singletons, with the ten largest covering about 4.1%. Sequenced material: PBMCs or T cells enriched from blood (not recorded which). The receptors here all came from a woman aged 40 to 49 with acute COVID-19.

V usage is TRBV27 and J usage is TRBJ1-2; TRBD1 matches at 10 bases. CDR3 length: 13 amino acids. Germline assignment: CDR1 MNHEY and CDR2 SMNVEV (reference sequence). Trimming cost V 6 bases and J 7 bases; bases outside gene matches: 5. The CDR3 is CASRVDRGLGYTF. The CDR3 DNA reads TGTGCCAGCAGGGTAGACAGGGGGCTTGGCTACACCTTC.

The rearrangement uses TRBV4-2 and TRBJ2-5, with 16 bases that match TRBD2. The germline CDR1 and CDR2 sequences are LGHNA and YNFKEQ. The V gene end was trimmed by 4 bases and the J gene end by 7 bases; junction bases not matched to a gene: 6. This CDR3 region has 16 residues. The CDR3 region has the DNA TGTGCCAGCAGCCTGGGACTAGCGGGAGGGTTGGGGACCCAGTACTTC. Amino acids: CASSLGLAGGLGTQYF.

The gene calls are TRBV6-1 and TRBJ2-2, with TRBD1 matching 9 bases. With V trimmed by 3 bases and J by 5 bases, 4 bases remained unmatched. Germline loops: CDR1 MNHNS, CDR2 SASEGT. This CDR3 comprises 15 residues. The CDR3 protein is CASSDAGQGTGELFF. The CDR3 nucleotides are TGTGCCAGCAGTGATGCGGGACAGGGTACCGGGGAGCTGTTTTTT.

The CDR3 nucleotides are TGTGCCAGCAGCCTACCCATGAATTTCTATGGCTACACCTTC. Residues: CASSLPMNFYGYTF. The rearrangement joins TRBV7-9 to TRBJ1-2; D not resolved. The CDR3 consists of 14 residues. The ends were cut back, 5 bases at V and 4 bases at J, with 14 bases in the middle. Germline V CDR1 and CDR2: SEHNR, FQNEAQ (reference sequence).

The rearrangement uses TRBV29-1 and TRBJ1-1, with 10 bases identical to TRBD1. The trim removed 6 bases at V and 7 bases at J, leaving 5 bases unmatched. Germline-derived CDR1 and CDR2 are SQVTM and ANQGSEA. The CDR3 has 12 amino acids. This chain's CDR3 is CSVGRTGGEAFF. The CDR3 DNA follows: TGCAGCGTAGGTCGGACAGGGGGTGAAGCTTTCTTT.

This clone has only a few counts. V is TRBV5-1 and J is TRBJ2-7, with TRBD2 matching over 8 bases. The germline CDR1 and CDR2 sequences are SGHRS and YFSETQ. V dropped 6 bases and J dropped 2; count of bases not matched to a gene: 13. The CDR3 sequence is 16 residues long. The CDR3 nucleotides read TGCGCCAGCATGCCTGCGTGGACTAGCTCTGCCTACGAGCAGTACTTC. The encoded protein is CASMPAWTSSAYEQYF.

The chain combines TRBV7-8 with TRBJ1-5; 7 positions match TRBD1. Germline CDR1 is SGHVS and CDR2 is FQNEAQ. V shed 0 bases, J shed 8 bases, and the junction held 7 bases outside the gene matches. The CDR3 contains 15 residues. DNA for the CDR3: TGTGCCAGCAGCTTAGCGCAAGGGGGCGCGAAGCCCCAGCATTTT. Translation: CASSLAQGGAKPQHF.

V gene TRBV5-1 combines with J gene TRBJ1-2; no firm D call. V lost 7 bases and J lost 3, with 7 bases in between. CDR1 is SGHRS and CDR2 is YFSETQ in the germline V gene. The CDR3 has 11 amino acids. The CDR3 protein is CASLRYYGYTF. In DNA, the CDR3 is TGCGCCAGCCTTAGATACTATGGCTACACCTTC.

This clone has more than one count but fewer than ten. V usage is TRBV27 and J usage is TRBJ2-7, with D unresolved. The CDR3 is made up of 12 amino acids. Deletions cut 4 bases from V and 7 bases from J, with 11 bases between. Germline assignment: CDR1 MNHEY and CDR2 SMNVEV (reference sequence). DNA of the CDR3: TGTGCCAGCAGTTCAACCCCCCGGGAGCAGTACTTC. Protein sequence: CASSSTPREQYF.

The chain recombines TRBV3-1 (or the pseudogene TRBV3-2) with TRBJ2-7, with 8 bases fitting TRBD1. The CDR3 consists of 14 residues. J lost 4 bases, V lost 3 bases, and 5 bases had no gene match. Germline V gives CDR1 LGHDT, CDR2 YNNKEL (reference sequence). CDR3 residues: CASSHGQGQYEQYF. The CDR3 DNA is TGTGCCAGCAGCCACGGACAGGGCCAATACGAGCAGTACTTC.

Turning to this clone: One end of the junction does not line up with germline, which may come from a read error. The chain joins TRBV28 to TRBJ2-4, with 10 bases identical to TRBD1. The CDR3 is 12 amino acids. Germline CDR1 is MDHEN and CDR2 is SYDVKM. In DNA, the CDR3 is TGTGCCAGCAGTTCGGGACAGGGGCCGGTACGCTTC. It specifies CASSSGQGPVRF.

The chain uses TRBV3-1 (or the pseudogene TRBV3-2) and TRBJ2-1; D is unresolved. Germline V CDR1 and CDR2: LGHDT, YNNKEL (reference sequence). The V and J ends lost 1 base and 3 bases respectively, with 4 bases between them. This CDR3 has 13 residues. The CDR3 nucleotides are TGTGCCAGCAGCCAAGGTCTCTACAATGAGCAGTTCTTC. It specifies CASSQGLYNEQFF.

V and J are TRBV13 and TRBJ1-5; D ambiguous. Germline lookup yields CDR1 PRHDT and CDR2 FYEKMQ (reference sequence). This CDR3 region has 12 residues. Deletions cut 6 bases from V and 7 bases from J, with 10 bases between. CDR3 DNA: TGTGCCAGCAGTTCGGGTACGCAGCCCCAGCATTTT. Its translation: CASSSGTQPQHF.

The V call is TRBV5-4, the J call TRBJ2-7; D ambiguous. There are 14 residues in the CDR3. CDR1 is SGHNT and CDR2 is YYREEE in the germline V gene (reference sequence). The V end was cut by 3 bases, the J end by 6 bases, with 16 bases between. The CDR3 DNA is TGTGCCAGCAGCTCGGTGCCAGGCCCCGGCGAGCAGTACTTC. Translation: CASSSVPGPGEQYF.

This clone appeared a single time. J is TRBJ2-1 and V is TRBV9; 12 bases are shared with TRBD2. The V gene end was trimmed by 0 bases and the J gene end by 7 bases; junction bases not matched to a gene: 8. This CDR3 has 17 residues. CDR1 SGDLS and CDR2 YYNGEE come from the germline V gene. Here the CDR3 DNA reads TGTGCCAGCAGCGTAGGAGTGACTAGCGGGAGCGCGAATGAGCAGTTCTTC. Translated, it gives CASSVGVTSGSANEQFF.

The J gene is TRBJ2-1, the V gene TRBV28; maybe TRBD2 (7 bases). Looked up from germline, CDR1 is MDHEN and CDR2 is SYDVKM. The CDR3 consists of 15 residues. The V and J ends lost 6 bases and 2 bases respectively, with 14 bases between them. The CDR3 DNA sequence: TGTGCCAGCAGGGGAGGGGGAGGGACCTACAATGAGCAGTTCTTC. It yields the protein CASRGGGGTYNEQFF.

This rearrangement joins TRBV2 to TRBJ2-7, with TRBD2 matching over 12 bases. Germline trimming cut 7 bases from V and 3 bases from J; bases unmatched to any gene: 4. This CDR3 has 14 residues. Germline CDR1 reads SNHLY; CDR2 reads FYNNEI. CDR3 sequence reads: CASTLAGGFYEQYF. The CDR3 nucleotides read TGTGCCAGCACACTAGCGGGAGGATTCTACGAGCAGTACTTC. Together with reference TRBV2 and TRBJ2-7, the CDR3 gives the full variable domain: EPEVTQTPSHQVTQMGQEVILRCVPISNHLYFYWYRQILGQKVEFLVSFYNNEISEKSEIFDDQFSVERPDGSNFTLKIRSTKLEDSAMYFCASTLAGGFYEQYFGPGTRLTVT.

This rearrangement joins TRBV5-1 to TRBJ1-1, with D perhaps matching TRBD1 (6 bases). CDR3 length: 13 amino acids. Trimming took off 0 bases at V and 7 bases at J, with 10 bases between the two ends. Germline assignment: CDR1 SGHRS and CDR2 YFSETQ. DNA for the CDR3: TGCGCCAGCAGCTTGGCCGGACAGAATGAAGCTTTCTTT. This gives the protein CASSLAGQNEAFF.

V usage is TRBV21-1 and J usage is TRBJ2-1; the D call TRBD2 from the table was never checked on the DNA. TRBV21-1 is a listed pseudogene. The CDR3 loop spans 16 amino acids. CDR3 protein: CASSPLLRRSYNEQFF. The CDR3 DNA reads TGTGCCAGCAGCCCCCTCTTGAGGCGCTCCTACAATGAGCAGTTCTTC.

The V call is TRBV19, the J call TRBJ1-5; maybe TRBD1 (6 bases). The CDR3 loop spans 16 amino acids. The germline V and J ends were trimmed by 7 bases and 0 bases, with 16 bases remaining between them. In germline, CDR1 is LNHDA, CDR2 SQIVND (reference sequence). The CDR3 DNA reads as TGTGCCAGTACGGGACAAGGGGCTTATAGCAATCAGCCCCAGCATTTT. Residues: CASTGQGAYSNQPQHF.

The chain has TRBV28 and TRBJ2-1; the D gene is possibly TRBD2 (5 bases). Germline V gene sequence: CDR1 MDHEN, CDR2 SYDVKM. The CDR3 contains 11 residues. Here the CDR3 DNA reads TGTGCTTCCCGGGGAAATGATGAGCAGTTCTTC. Amino acid sequence: CASRGNDEQFF.

V and J are TRBV28 and TRBJ2-1; 7 bases line up with TRBD2. The CDR3 spans 15 residues. Germline-derived CDR1 and CDR2 are MDHEN and SYDVKM. J lost 5 bases, V lost 6 bases, and 10 bases had no gene match. In nucleotides, the CDR3 is TGTGCCAGCAGAGTGTGGGCGGGAGATCACAATGAGCAGTTCTTC. Amino acid sequence: CASRVWAGDHNEQFF.

This clone has a single count. V gene TRBV19 combines with J gene TRBJ2-7; tentative D call: TRBD2 (5 bases). In germline, CDR1 is LNHDA, CDR2 SQIVND (reference sequence). V was trimmed by 5 bases and J by 6 bases, leaving 14 bases between them. The CDR3 runs to 13 residues. This CDR3 reads CASSELRAGEQYF. CDR3 nucleotides: TGTGCCAGTAGTGAACTCCGGGCGGGCGAGCAGTACTTC.

The J gene is TRBJ1-4, the V gene TRBV5-4; TRBD1 might be the D (5 bases). There are 14 residues in the CDR3. CDR1 is SGHNT, CDR2 YYREEE, per germline (reference sequence). V lost 3 bases and J 3 bases, leaving 9 bases between the germline ends. CDR3 nucleotides: TGTGCCAGCAGCTCAGGGTATGCTAATGAAAAACTGTTTTTT. It codes for CASSSGYANEKLFF.

This rearrangement joins TRBV9 to TRBJ1-5, with 7 bases matching TRBD1. V was clipped by 3 bases and J by 1 base; unmatched bases: 4. The CDR3 contains 15 residues. Per germline, CDR1 SGDLS and CDR2 YYNGEE. CDR3 amino acids: CASSAQGLSNQPQHF. CDR3 coding DNA: TGTGCCAGCAGCGCACAGGGGTTGAGCAATCAGCCCCAGCATTTT. The full variable domain, rest sourced from reference TRBV9 and TRBJ1-5, is DSGVTQTPKHLITATGQRVTLRCSPRSGDLSVYWYQQSLDQGLQFLIQYYNGEERAKGNILERFSAQQFPDLHSELNLSSLELGDSALYFCASSAQGLSNQPQHFGDGTRLSIL.

This rearrangement joins TRBV5-6 to TRBJ2-7; D possibly corresponds to TRBD2 (6 bases). There are 15 residues in the CDR3. Trimming shortened V by 1 base and J by 7 bases, and 18 bases separated the two germline ends. Germline V gene data show CDR1 as SGHDT and CDR2 as YYEEEE. The CDR3, as DNA: TGTGCCAGCAGCTTGTACACCCGGGACTCTCAAGAGCAGTACTTC. Amino acids: CASSLYTRDSQEQYF.

This clone appeared a single time. The chain links TRBV4-3 to TRBJ2-1, with 9 bases identical to TRBD2. The V gene's germline CDR1 is LGHNA and CDR2 YSLEER. The CDR3 consists of 15 residues. V shed 6 bases and J 0 bases; nucleotides not matched to a gene: 3. CDR3 protein: CASRRLAASYNEQFF. The CDR3 region has the DNA TGCGCCAGCAGACGACTAGCGGCCTCCTACAATGAGCAGTTCTTC.

CDR3: CASSQTGGAYEQYF. Here the CDR3 DNA reads TGCGCCAGCAGCCAAACAGGGGGCGCGTACGAGCAGTACTTC. This chain links TRBV4-1 with TRBJ2-7, with 9 bases matching TRBD1. The CDR3 runs 14 residues. Per germline, CDR1 MGHRA and CDR2 YSYEKL. V shed 2 bases, J shed 4 bases, and the junction held 3 bases outside the gene matches.